A selection of T cell receptor beta chains follows, all from one sample in a study of cytomegalovirus exposure and HLA in healthy donors. Measured with immunoSEQ multiplex PCR; TCRdb has only the in-frame clones, and not every one. The sample has tens of thousands of clones; about 94% are singletons. Sequenced input: PBMCs. The receptors derive from a man between 18 and 35 years old in good health and CMV-seropositive. Each CDR3 is given with its conserved first and last residue. A D gene is named only where the DNA matches it firmly. Size is omitted from some rows. Given values are once, few, many or a class for expanded clones.

V: TRBV4-3; size: NA; D: NA; J: TRBJ2-7; CDR3: CASSQGTGPYEQYF; DNA: TGCGCCAGCAGCCAAGGAACAGGGCCCTACGAGCAGTACTTC
V: TRBV7-7; size: NA; D: TRBD2; J: TRBJ2-1; CDR3: CASSPSGQSSYNEQFF; DNA: TGTGCTAGCAGCCCTAGCGGCCAAAGCTCCTACAATGAGCAGTTCTTC
V: TRBV11-2; size: NA; D: TRBD1; J: TRBJ1-1; CDR3: CASSLTGVEAFF; DNA: TGTGCCAGCAGCCTTACAGGGGTGGAAGCTTTCTTT
V: TRBV30; size: NA; D: NA; J: TRBJ2-1; CDR3: CAWMAIVGRTNEQFF; DNA: TGTGCCTGGATGGCTATAGTGGGGAGAACCAATGAGCAGTTCTTC
V: TRBV10-3; size: NA; D: TRBD2; J: TRBJ2-3; CDR3: CAISEPSGGITDTQYF; DNA: TGTGCCATCAGTGAACCTAGCGGGGGGATCACAGATACGCAGTATTTT
V: TRBV7-9; size: NA; D: TRBD1; J: TRBJ2-7; CDR3: CASSLWGTGDFEQYF; DNA: TGTGCCAGCAGCTTATGGGGGACAGGGGATTTCGAGCAGTACTTC
V: TRBV28; size: NA; D: TRBD2; J: TRBJ2-7; CDR3: CASSYGGSLDEQYF; DNA: TGTGCCAGCAGTTATGGCGGGAGCCTCGACGAGCAGTACTTC
V: TRBV28; size: NA; D: TRBD1; J: TRBJ1-1; CDR3: CASSPSTGGGTEAFF; DNA: TGTGCCAGCAGCCCCTCGACAGGGGGCGGCACTGAAGCTTTCTTT
V: TRBV7-2; size: NA; D: TRBD2; J: TRBJ2-3; CDR3: CASSLGLLAGGGDTQYF; DNA: TGTGCCAGCAGCTTAGGACTACTAGCGGGAGGTGGGGATACGCAGTATTTT
V: TRBV4-3; size: NA; D: NA; J: TRBJ1-3; CDR3: CASSQVLEFSGNTIYF; DNA: TGCGCCAGCAGCCAGGTTCTTGAGTTCTCTGGAAACACCATATATTTT
V: TRBV15; size: few; D: TRBD1; J: TRBJ2-2; CDR3: CATSNDRAASGELFF; DNA: TGTGCCACCAGCAACGACAGGGCGGCGAGCGGGGAGCTGTTTTTT
V: TRBV7-2; size: NA; D: NA; J: TRBJ2-7; CDR3: CASSPRTNYEQYF; DNA: TGTGCCAGCAGCCCCCGGACAAACTACGAGCAGTACTTC
V: TRBV5-4; size: NA; D: NA; J: TRBJ2-2; CDR3: CASSLVTGRPGELFF; DNA: TGTGCCAGCAGCTTGGTCACAGGAAGACCCGGGGAGCTGTTTTTT
V: TRBV12-5; size: NA; D: NA; J: TRBJ2-1; CDR3: CASGLGGSPNEQFF; DNA: TGTGCTAGTGGTTTGGGTGGGAGCCCCAATGAGCAGTTCTTC
V: TRBV11-2; size: NA; D: TRBD1; J: TRBJ1-5; CDR3: CASSSGTGNQPQHF; DNA: TGTGCCAGCAGTTCCGGGACAGGCAATCAGCCCCAGCATTTT
V: TRBV10-3; size: NA; D: NA; J: TRBJ2-7; CDR3: CAISEGEIHEQYF; DNA: TGTGCCATCAGTGAAGGAGAAATCCACGAGCAGTACTTC
V: TRBV13; size: NA; D: TRBD2; J: TRBJ2-7; CDR3: CASSFGLAGVLGPREQYF; DNA: TGTGCCAGCAGCTTCGGACTAGCGGGAGTATTGGGGCCTCGTGAGCAGTACTTC
V: TRBV5-1; size: NA; D: TRBD1; J: TRBJ1-2; CDR3: CASSFNQGQDELF; DNA: TGCGCCAGCAGCTTTAACCAAGGACAGGACGAGCTCTTC
V: TRBV19; size: NA; D: TRBD1; J: TRBJ1-1; CDR3: CASSIDPDREDTEAFF; DNA: TGTGCCAGTAGTATAGATCCGGACAGGGAGGACACTGAAGCTTTCTTT
V: TRBV7-2; size: NA; D: NA; J: TRBJ1-2; CDR3: CASSSVAHDYGYTF; DNA: TGTGCCAGCAGCTCCGTAGCCCACGACTATGGCTACACCTTC
V: TRBV5-4; size: NA; D: TRBD1; J: TRBJ1-1; CDR3: CASSTGGMNTEAFF; DNA: TGTGCCAGCAGCACAGGGGGAATGAACACTGAAGCTTTCTTT
V: TRBV29-1; size: NA; D: NA; J: TRBJ2-7; CDR3: CSVESVTESSYEQYF; DNA: TGCAGCGTTGAATCCGTGACAGAGAGCTCCTACGAGCAGTACTTC
V: TRBV5-4; size: NA; D: TRBD2; J: TRBJ2-3; CDR3: CASSLVWLAGGTDTQYF; DNA: TGTGCCAGCAGCTTGGTGTGGCTAGCGGGAGGCACAGATACGCAGTATTTT
V: TRBV4-1; size: NA; D: NA; J: TRBJ1-5; CDR3: CASSQTRLLGVHQPQHF; DNA: TGCGCCAGCAGCCAAACAAGACTCCTCGGGGTCCATCAGCCCCAGCATTTT